These 26 T cell receptor beta chains came from one sample sequenced in a study of lymphopenia after photon versus proton radiotherapy. The repertoire was sequenced with immunoSEQ multiplex PCR; TCRdb's copy has only in-frame clones and lacks some. The table shows about 50,000 clones, with around 88% occurring only once. The starting material was peripheral blood, obtained from a patient treated with photon-based radiotherapy. Receptors originate from a man aged 50-60 years with gastric cancer.

The chain combines TRBV14 with TRBJ1-4, with D maybe TRBD1 (5 bases). CDR1 SGHDN and CDR2 FVKESK come from the germline V gene. Trimming removed 0 bases at V and 0 bases at J, with 17 bases between. The CDR3 contains 19 residues. CDR3 sequence (DNA): TGTGCCAGCAGCCAAGATCTGGGGGGGTATCACCCAACTAATGAAAAACTGTTTTTT. This gives the protein CASSQDLGGYHPTNEKLFF.

The chain uses TRBV5-8 and TRBJ2-1, with TRBD2 identical over 12 bases. From germline, CDR1 is SGHTS and CDR2 YDEGEE. This CDR3 has 16 residues. Trimming at V came to 0 bases and at J to 10 bases, leaving 8 bases not matched to a gene. DNA of the CDR3: TGTGCCAGCAGCTTGGCCCTAGCGGGAGGGCCACGGGAGCAGTTCTTC. Translation: CASSLALAGGPREQFF.

The V call is TRBV4-3, the J call TRBJ2-7; 11 bases are shared with TRBD1. The CDR3 runs to 15 residues. The germline gives CDR1 LGHNA, CDR2 YSLEER. V gave up 4 bases and J gave up 2 bases; unmatched junction bases: 4. The CDR3 nucleotides read TGCGCCAGCAGCCTCGGGACAGGGGGGGCCTACGAGCAGTACTTC. Translation: CASSLGTGGAYEQYF.

The chain uses TRBV29-1 and TRBJ2-1; 8 bases fit TRBD2. Germline-derived CDR1 and CDR2 are SQVTM and ANQGSEA. This CDR3 is built from 16 residues. V lost 6 bases and J lost 4; bases outside the gene matches: 14. CDR3: CSVPPTGASGYNEQFF. In DNA form, the CDR3 reads TGCAGCGTGCCCCCTACGGGGGCTAGCGGGTACAATGAGCAGTTCTTC.

This clone was detected once. The chain employs TRBV7-3 and TRBJ2-3; perhaps TRBD2 as D (5 bases). Germline CDR1 reads SGHTA; CDR2 reads FQGTGA. The V end lost 6 bases, the J end lost 0 bases, and 10 bases lay between the germline ends. CDR3 size: 14 residues. The CDR3 region is CASRSGLSTDTQYF. CDR3 coding DNA: TGTGCCAGCAGGAGCGGACTGAGCACAGATACGCAGTATTTT.

The chain is built from TRBV28 and TRBJ2-5; D is perhaps TRBD2 (5 bases). Trimming left V 5 bases short and J 2 bases short, with 12 bases between. The CDR3 is 14 amino acids. Per the germline V gene, CDR1 is MDHEN and CDR2 is SYDVKM. In nucleotides, the CDR3 is TGTGCCAGCAGTGCCGGACTCTTACAAGAGACCCAGTACTTC. This encodes CASSAGLLQETQYF.

The V gene is TRBV6-5, the J gene TRBJ1-1; D might be TRBD1 (5 bases). There are 14 residues in the CDR3. Deletions cut 4 bases from V and 1 base from J, with 10 bases between. From germline, CDR1 is MNHEY and CDR2 SVGAGI. The chain's CDR3 is CASSWFGGNTEAFF. CDR3 coding DNA: TGTGCCAGCAGTTGGTTCGGGGGGAACACTGAAGCTTTCTTT.

V and J are TRBV12-5 and TRBJ2-1, with 7 bases lining up with TRBD1. The V gene end was trimmed by 1 base and the J gene end by 5 bases; junction bases not matched to a gene: 5. This CDR3 spans 15 amino acids. Germline CDR1 is LGHNT and CDR2 is FRNRAP. CDR3 residues: CASGLGQGVHNEQFF. The CDR3 region has the DNA TGTGCTAGTGGTTTGGGCCAGGGGGTCCACAATGAGCAGTTCTTC.

V is TRBV27 and J is TRBJ2-6; D unresolved. Germline CDR1 is MNHEY and CDR2 is SMNVEV (reference sequence). This CDR3 has 15 residues. The V and J ends lost 3 bases and 2 bases respectively, with 8 bases between them. Here the CDR3 reads CASSFGVTGANVLTF. The CDR3 bases are TGTGCCAGCAGTTTTGGGGTTACTGGGGCCAACGTCCTGACTTTC. The full variable domain, its missing parts supplied by reference TRBV27 and TRBJ2-6, is EAQVTQNPRYLITVTGKKLTVTCSQNMNHEYMSWYRQDPGLGLRQIYYSMNVEVTDKGDVPEGYKVSRKEKRNFPLILESPSPNQTSLYFCASSFGVTGANVLTFGAGSRLTVL.

This clone was recorded a few times. V gene TRBV7-9 combines with J gene TRBJ1-1; D is uncertain. This CDR3 spans 12 amino acids. The ends were cut back, 5 bases at V and 5 bases at J, with 9 bases in the middle. The germline V gene encodes CDR1 SEHNR and CDR2 FQNEAQ (reference sequence). The chain's CDR3 is CASSLPSTEAFF. CDR3 in DNA: TGTGCCAGCAGCCTCCCCTCGACTGAAGCTTTCTTT.

The count of this clone is one. This chain joins TRBV11-2 and TRBJ2-7, with D unresolved. CDR1 is SGHAT, CDR2 FQNNGV, per germline. The V gene lost 5 bases and the J gene lost 3 bases, with 8 bases spanning the gap. CDR3 length equals 12 residues. The CDR3 DNA sequence: TGTGCCAGCAGCCCTTGGAGCTACGAGCAGTACTTC. Translating gives CASSPWSYEQYF. Together with reference TRBV11-2 and TRBJ2-7, the CDR3 gives the full variable domain: EAGVAQSPRYKIIEKRQSVAFWCNPISGHATLYWYQQILGQGPKLLIQFQNNGVVDDSQLPKDRFSAERLKGVDSTLKIQPAKLEDSAVYLCASSPWSYEQYFGPGTRLTVT.

The V gene is TRBV11-2, the J gene TRBJ1-2; D remains ambiguous. Germline assignment: CDR1 SGHAT and CDR2 FQNNGV. Trimming took 3 bases from V and 2 from J, leaving 1 base between them. This CDR3 has 11 residues. DNA for the CDR3: TGTGCCAGCAGCTTCAACTATGGCTACACCTTC. Its translation is CASSFNYGYTF.

The chain combines TRBV7-6 with TRBJ2-3; a possible D gene is TRBD2 (6 bases). The CDR3 runs to 14 residues. V was cut by 5 bases and J by 1 base, with 10 bases left in between. Germline loops: CDR1 SGHVS, CDR2 FNYEAQ. The CDR3 DNA follows: TGTGCCAGCAGCCCCGTAGCGGGCACAGATACGCAGTATTTT. It yields the protein CASSPVAGTDTQYF.

The genes are TRBV11-2 and TRBJ1-4; 10 bases fit TRBD1. The CDR3 loop spans 14 amino acids. V dropped 3 bases and J dropped 8; count of bases not matched to a gene: 3. Germline lookup yields CDR1 SGHAT and CDR2 FQNNGV. The CDR3 loop is CASSFRTGGEKLFF. CDR3 bases: TGTGCCAGCAGCTTCCGGACAGGGGGGGAAAAACTGTTTTTT.

With respect to this clone: The same CDR3 can be traced to other DNA sequences in this sample. The chain couples TRBV7-2 to TRBJ1-3; no reliable D call. The V end was cut by 1 base, the J end by 4 bases, with 11 bases between. The CDR3 is made up of 15 amino acids. Germline CDR1 is SGHTA and CDR2 is FQGNSA. The CDR3 region has the DNA TGTGCCAGCAGCTTAGGTGGTGGCAGGGGAAACACCATATATTTT. Amino acids: CASSLGGGRGNTIYF.

CDR3 DNA sequence: TGTGCCAGCAGCATCGGGCTAGCGGGAGACAATGAGCAGTTCTTC. It translates to CASSIGLAGDNEQFF. V gene TRBV7-2 combines with J gene TRBJ2-1, with 10 nucleotides matching TRBD2. The CDR3 sequence is 15 residues long. The trim removed 5 bases at V and 5 bases at J, leaving 6 bases unmatched. Per the germline V gene, CDR1 is SGHTA and CDR2 is FQGNSA.

The CDR3 DNA follows: TGTGCCAGCAGCCTCGGCGGGAGGGCCTCCGGGGAGCTGTTTTTT. As protein: CASSLGGRASGELFF. The chain employs TRBV11-2 and TRBJ2-2; TRBD2 matches 9 bases. CDR1 SGHAT and CDR2 FQNNGV come from the germline V gene. This CDR3 region has 15 residues. Trimming took 5 bases from V and 6 from J; bases not matched to a gene: 7.

This sequence joins TRBV29-1 and TRBJ2-2; 9 bases line up with TRBD1. Germline V gene lookup returns CDR1 SQVTM and CDR2 ANQGSEA. This CDR3 has 15 amino acids. J was trimmed by 9 bases and V by 7 bases; bases with no gene match: 15. CDR3 amino acids: CSADSGTGKNRELFF. In DNA form, the CDR3 reads TGCAGCGCTGACTCCGGGACAGGGAAAAATAGGGAGCTGTTTTTT.

As to this clone: The germline gene is not matched at one end of the junction; a read error may be the cause. The chain uses TRBV18 and TRBJ1-1; D may be TRBD1 (5 bases). Germline V gene data show CDR1 as KGHSH and CDR2 as LQKENI. This CDR3 comprises 13 residues. CDR3 bases: TGTGCCAGCTTACCATCAGGGAGGACTGAAGCTTTCTTT. As protein: CASLPSGRTEAFF. The variable domain in full, with the rest retrieved from reference TRBV18 and TRBJ1-1, is NAGVMQNPRHLVRRRGQEARLRCSPMKGHSHVYWYRQLPEEGLKFMVYLQKENIIDESGMPKERFSAEFPKEGPSILRIQQVVRGDSAAYFCASLPSGRTEAFFGQGTRLTVV.

The V and J genes are TRBV5-4 and TRBJ2-7; 7 positions agree with TRBD2. This CDR3 is built from 14 residues. V shed 2 bases and J 1 base; nucleotides not matched to a gene: 3. The germline CDR1 and CDR2 sequences are SGHNT and YYREEE (reference sequence). CDR3 in DNA: TGTGCCAGCAGCTTTGCTAGCGGATCCTACGAGCAGTACTTC. Translating it yields CASSFASGSYEQYF.

This clone showed up just once. The V and J genes are TRBV29-1 and TRBJ2-7, with TRBD2 matching 14 bases. The CDR3 extends over 14 amino acids. The J segment lost 5 bases and the V segment lost 3 bases, leaving 3 bases of the junction unmatched. Germline V gene lookup returns CDR1 SQVTM and CDR2 ANQGSEA. The CDR3 protein is CSVDPGLAGDEQYF. The CDR3, as DNA: TGCAGCGTTGATCCGGGACTAGCGGGAGACGAGCAGTACTTC.

This clone showed up just once. The chain combines TRBV27 with TRBJ2-5, with TRBD2 identical over 10 bases. The CDR3 runs 15 residues. V was pared by 6 bases and J by 3 bases, with 7 bases of the junction left unmatched. The V gene's germline CDR1 is MNHEY and CDR2 SMNVEV (reference sequence). CDR3: CASRGIAGGEETQYF. DNA of the CDR3: TGTGCCAGCAGAGGTATAGCGGGAGGAGAAGAGACCCAGTACTTC.

The chain is built from TRBV7-8 and TRBJ1-1; D is perhaps TRBD1 (5 bases). The CDR3 length is 14 residues. Per germline, CDR1 SGHVS and CDR2 FQNEAQ. The V end was cut by 3 bases, the J end by 3 bases, with 11 bases between. The DNA for the CDR3 is TGTGCCAGCAGCTTGGGGGAGATCGACACTGAAGCTTTCTTT. Amino acids: CASSLGEIDTEAFF.

This clone was recorded once. The chain carries TRBV4-2 and TRBJ2-6; D gene uncertain. Per the germline V gene, CDR1 is LGHNA and CDR2 is YNFKEQ. With 0 bases removed from V and 2 bases from J, the gap between germline ends came to 8 bases. CDR3 length: 16 amino acids. DNA of the CDR3: TGTGCCAGCAGCCAAGATCAAGGGACTGGGGCCAACGTCCTGACTTTC. Translation gives CASSQDQGTGANVLTF.

This sequence joins TRBV27 and TRBJ1-4; 10 bases are a match to TRBD1. From germline, CDR1 is MNHEY and CDR2 SMNVEV (reference sequence). This CDR3 region has 17 residues. V lost 5 bases to trimming and J lost 7 bases; unmatched junction nucleotides: 13. For the CDR3, the DNA is TGTGCCAGCAGTCCGAAACCGACAGGGGGCAGAGGTGAAAAACTGTTTTTT. It translates to CASSPKPTGGRGEKLFF.

V usage is TRBV27 and J usage is TRBJ1-6, with 9 bases that match TRBD1. The V gene's germline CDR1 is MNHEY and CDR2 SMNVEV (reference sequence). J gave up 13 bases and V 2 bases, and 6 bases lay outside the gene matches. The CDR3 runs 14 residues. CDR3 sequence (DNA): TGTGCCAGCAGTTTAAGAGGACAGGGGAGGCCCCTCCACTTT. It encodes CASSLRGQGRPLHF.